Listed here is a single T cell receptor beta chain. This clonotype was seen ten or more times. What this receptor recognizes is not known. Base qualities are not provided; no much larger clone lies one nucleotide away. TCRdb lists the instrument as Illumina HiSeq 2000. TCR beta chain libraries were generated through multiplex PCR amplification. The amplified TCR beta chain products were analyzed by high-throughput sequencing. Starting from the raw public reads, TCRdb applied fastp trimming at Q25, assembled clones with MiXCR and retained in-frame beta chains. Rows matching on CDR3 protein sequence are summarized as one entry with the most common DNA and genes. Present in this sample are approximately 280,000 distinct CDR3 sequences, around 30% of which were seen just once. The ten largest clones capture over 0.95% of the sample. This record comes from a study of breast tumors, draining lymph nodes, adjacent tissues (dated by TCRdb to about 2016). For the study in its entirety: In breast cancer patients, the study compared the TCR beta repertoires of tumor, adjacent nontumor tissue and axillary lymph nodes. In human breast cancer, the study set out to assess how tumor, surrounding tissue and draining lymph node repertoires relate to one another and whether T cells might be exchanged between them. General conclusions and limits of the study: The similarity between tumor and nontumor tissue repertoires was significantly greater in luminal-like breast cancer than in basal-like breast cancer. The conclusion that tumor T cells originate in lymph nodes was framed as consistent with a hypothesis rather than directly demonstrated. The data were considered consistent with the idea that most tumor T cells come from the lymph node and then expand in tumor tissue. T-cell repertoire diversity in tumors was found to be lower than in lymph nodes but higher than in nontumor tissue, and preferential V and J gene usage was observed.

Lymph node samples came from the axillary draining lymph nodes of breast cancer patients. V and J lose 2 bases and 0 bases, and a span of 9 bases separates them. The germline V gene (reference sequence) gives CDR1 as DFQATT and CDR2 as SNEGSKA. The CDR3 runs 14 residues from the cysteine to the phenylalanine. Just CDR3 DNA is preserved here, 42 bases in frame from base 1. The receptor was isolated from a female donor with breast cancer. Some clones in this sample may be carry-over from other donors' samples. The chain is made from TRBV20-1 and TRBJ2-3; no D gene can be assigned with confidence. Sample: axillary lymph node tissue. The CDR3 sequence is CSARRTASTDTQYF. The nucleotide sequence reads as follows: TGCAGTGCTAGACGGACGGCCAGCACAGATACGCAGTATTTT.